This T cell receptor (beta chain) was profiled in a study of tumor-infiltrating lymphocytes in primary liver carcinoma. Regarding this clonotype: Its antigen is not identified.

Starting material of 400 to 600 ng total RNA yielded TCR beta cDNA via a constant-region primer. Researchers made the TCR beta libraries by running three nested multiplex PCR rounds with slightly modified ARM-PCR. Each of the first two PCR rounds ran roughly 9 cycles with TRBV1-TRBV30 forward and C-beta reverse primers. TCRdb fed the multiplex PCR reads into MiXCR, producing one record per CDR3 protein. Of approximately 22,000 distinct CDR3 sequences in the sample, approximately 70% were seen once. Germline V CDR1 and CDR2: MNHEY, SVGAGI. This CDR3 region has 15 residues. Trimming shortened V by 3 bases and J by 16 bases, and 22 bases separated the two germline ends. The study's findings and limits: The study found tumor-adjacent and tumor-blood pairs overlapped less than tumor region pairs.

Joint extraction of RNA and DNA used about 17-31 mg of bulk tissue that was unsorted. Every patient had chronic HBV infection and was treatment-naive. There were five separate regions sampled from each tumor. The chain uses TRBV6-5 and TRBJ2-6, with D possibly matching TRBD1 (5 bases). The TCR sequence derives from a middle-aged man with primary liver carcinoma and hepatitis B virus infection. The specimen was liver tumor tissue from sampling region 1. The subset was: tumor region T1, superior pole. The CDR3 DNA reads as TGTGCCAGCAGTTATCTCCTCTCTGGGGCCAACATGCTGACTTTC. Its protein product is CASSYLLSGANMLTF.